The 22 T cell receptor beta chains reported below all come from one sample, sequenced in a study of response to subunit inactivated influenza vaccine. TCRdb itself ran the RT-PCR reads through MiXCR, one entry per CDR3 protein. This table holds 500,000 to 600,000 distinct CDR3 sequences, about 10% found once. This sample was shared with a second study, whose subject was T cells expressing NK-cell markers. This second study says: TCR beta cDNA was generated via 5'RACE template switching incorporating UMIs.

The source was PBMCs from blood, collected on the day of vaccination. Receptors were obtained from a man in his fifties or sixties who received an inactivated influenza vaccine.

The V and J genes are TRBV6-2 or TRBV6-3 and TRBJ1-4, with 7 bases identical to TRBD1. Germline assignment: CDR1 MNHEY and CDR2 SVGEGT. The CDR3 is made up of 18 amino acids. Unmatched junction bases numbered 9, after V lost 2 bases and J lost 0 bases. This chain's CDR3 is CASSYTGQKLTTNEKLFF. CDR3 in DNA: TGTGCCAGCAGTTACACGGGACAGAAACTTACAACTAATGAAAAACTGTTTTTT.

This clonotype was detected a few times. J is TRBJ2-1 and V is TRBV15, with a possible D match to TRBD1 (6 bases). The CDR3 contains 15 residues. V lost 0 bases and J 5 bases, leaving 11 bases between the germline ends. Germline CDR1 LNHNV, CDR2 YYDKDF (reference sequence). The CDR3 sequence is CATSRDRGLNNEQFF. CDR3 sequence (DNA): TGTGCCACCAGCAGAGACAGGGGATTAAACAATGAGCAGTTCTTC.

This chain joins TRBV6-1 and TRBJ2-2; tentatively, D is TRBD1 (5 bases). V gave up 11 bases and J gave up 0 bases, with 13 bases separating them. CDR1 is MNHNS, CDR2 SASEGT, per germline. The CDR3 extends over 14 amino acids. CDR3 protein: CAASRGTNTGELFF. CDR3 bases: TGTGCCGCCAGTAGGGGAACGAACACCGGGGAGCTGTTTTTT.

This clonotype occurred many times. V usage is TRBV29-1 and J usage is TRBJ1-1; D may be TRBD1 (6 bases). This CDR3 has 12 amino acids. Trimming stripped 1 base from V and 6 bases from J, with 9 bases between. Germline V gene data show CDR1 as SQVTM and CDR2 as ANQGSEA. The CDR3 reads CSVEGGGPEAFF. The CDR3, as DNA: TGCAGCGTTGAAGGGGGGGGGCCTGAAGCTTTCTTT.

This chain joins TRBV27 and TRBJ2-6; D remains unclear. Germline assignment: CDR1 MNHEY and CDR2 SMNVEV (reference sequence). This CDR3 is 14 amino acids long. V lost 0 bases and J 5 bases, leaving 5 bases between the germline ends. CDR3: CASSLSNRANVLTF. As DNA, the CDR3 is TGTGCCAGCAGTTTATCGAACAGGGCCAACGTCCTGACTTTC. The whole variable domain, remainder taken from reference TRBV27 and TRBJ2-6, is EAQVTQNPRYLITVTGKKLTVTCSQNMNHEYMSWYRQDPGLGLRQIYYSMNVEVTDKGDVPEGYKVSRKEKRNFPLILESPSPNQTSLYFCASSLSNRANVLTFGAGSRLTVL.

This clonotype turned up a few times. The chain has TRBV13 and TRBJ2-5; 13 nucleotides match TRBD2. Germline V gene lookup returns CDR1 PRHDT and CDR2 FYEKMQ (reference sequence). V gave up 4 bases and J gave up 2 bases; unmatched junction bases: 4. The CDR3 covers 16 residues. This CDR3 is CASSYRTSGRQETQYF. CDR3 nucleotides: TGTGCCAGCAGCTACAGGACTAGCGGGAGACAAGAGACCCAGTACTTC.

CDR3 DNA: TGTGCCAGCAGCTCCCCCGGGACTAGCGGGAGGGACGAGCAGTACTTC. Its protein is CASSSPGTSGRDEQYF. The gene calls are TRBV7-9 and TRBJ2-7, with TRBD2 matching 16 bases. From germline, CDR1 is SEHNR and CDR2 FQNEAQ (reference sequence). There are 16 residues in the CDR3. Trimming at V came to 4 bases and at J to 5 bases, leaving 5 bases not matched to a gene.

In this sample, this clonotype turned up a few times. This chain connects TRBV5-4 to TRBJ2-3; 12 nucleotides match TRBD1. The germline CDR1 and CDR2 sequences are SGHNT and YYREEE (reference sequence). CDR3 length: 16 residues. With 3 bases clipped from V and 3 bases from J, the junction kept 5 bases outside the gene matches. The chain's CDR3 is CASSSTGQGATDTQYF. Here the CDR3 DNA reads TGTGCCAGCAGCTCGACGGGACAGGGGGCAACAGATACGCAGTATTTT.

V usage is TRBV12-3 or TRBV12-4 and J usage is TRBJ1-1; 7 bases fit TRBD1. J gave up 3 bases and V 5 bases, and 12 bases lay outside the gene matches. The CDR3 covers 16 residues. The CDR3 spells CASSIRQGNTHTEAFF. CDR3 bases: TGTGCCAGCAGTATCCGACAGGGTAACACACACACTGAAGCTTTCTTT.

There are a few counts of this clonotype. The CDR3 loop is CASSLAWGSQETQYF. CDR3 nucleotides: TGTGCCAGCAGCTTAGCGTGGGGGTCACAAGAGACCCAGTACTTC. The chain has TRBV7-6 and TRBJ2-5; D could derive from TRBD1 or TRBD2 (5 bases each). CDR1 is SGHVS, CDR2 FNYEAQ, per germline. There are 15 residues in the CDR3. V was pared by 0 bases and J by 2 bases, with 10 bases between.

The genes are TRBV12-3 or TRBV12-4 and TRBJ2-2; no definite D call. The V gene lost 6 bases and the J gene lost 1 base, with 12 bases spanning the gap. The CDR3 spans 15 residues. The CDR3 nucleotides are TGTGCCAGCAGGAGGACGCTGGGGAACACCGGGGAGCTGTTTTTT. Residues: CASRRTLGNTGELFF.

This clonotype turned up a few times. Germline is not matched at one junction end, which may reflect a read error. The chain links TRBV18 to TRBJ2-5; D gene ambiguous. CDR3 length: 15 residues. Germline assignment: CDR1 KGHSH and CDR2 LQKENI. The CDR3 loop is CASSPPIHFLEIQYF. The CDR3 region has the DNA TGTGCCAGCTCACCACCGATTCACTTTCTGGAGATCCAGTACTTC.

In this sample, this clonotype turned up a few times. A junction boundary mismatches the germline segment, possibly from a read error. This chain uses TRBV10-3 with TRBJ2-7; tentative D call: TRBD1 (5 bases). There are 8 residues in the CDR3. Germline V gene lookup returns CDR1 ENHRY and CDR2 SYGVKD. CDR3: CAVTGLLF. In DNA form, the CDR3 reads TGTGCCGTTACAGGTCTTCTTTTC.

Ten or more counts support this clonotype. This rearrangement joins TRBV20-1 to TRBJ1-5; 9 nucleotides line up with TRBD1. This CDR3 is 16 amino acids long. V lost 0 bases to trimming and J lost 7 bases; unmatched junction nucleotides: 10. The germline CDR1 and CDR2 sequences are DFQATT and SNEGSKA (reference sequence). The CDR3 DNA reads TGCAGTGCTAGAGAACTCCGAACAGGGGGCGGACAGCCCCAGCATTTT. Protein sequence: CSARELRTGGGQPQHF.

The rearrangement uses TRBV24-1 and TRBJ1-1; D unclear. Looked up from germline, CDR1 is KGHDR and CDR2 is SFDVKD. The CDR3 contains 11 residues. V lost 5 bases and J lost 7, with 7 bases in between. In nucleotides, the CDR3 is TGTGCCACCAGTGGCCGGGGTGAAGCTTTCTTT. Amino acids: CATSGRGEAFF.

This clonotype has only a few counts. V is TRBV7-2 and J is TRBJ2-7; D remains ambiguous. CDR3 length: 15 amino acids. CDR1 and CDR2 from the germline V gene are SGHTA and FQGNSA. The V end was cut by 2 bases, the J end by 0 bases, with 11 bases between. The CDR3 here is CASSLFGLSSYEQYF. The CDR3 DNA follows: TGTGCCAGCAGCTTATTTGGGTTAAGCTCCTACGAGCAGTACTTC.

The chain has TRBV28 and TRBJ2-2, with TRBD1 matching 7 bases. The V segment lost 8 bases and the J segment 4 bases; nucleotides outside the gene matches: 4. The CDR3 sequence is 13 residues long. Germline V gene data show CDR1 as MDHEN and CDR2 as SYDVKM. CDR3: CASYRGPTGELFF. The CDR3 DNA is TGTGCCAGCTACAGGGGACCCACCGGGGAGCTGTTTTTT. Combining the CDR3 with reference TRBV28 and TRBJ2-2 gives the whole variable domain DVKVTQSSRYLVKRTGEKVFLECVQDMDHENMFWYRQDPGLGLRLIYFSYDVKMKEKGDIPEGYSVSREKKERFSLILESASTNQTSMYLCASYRGPTGELFFGEGSRLTVL.

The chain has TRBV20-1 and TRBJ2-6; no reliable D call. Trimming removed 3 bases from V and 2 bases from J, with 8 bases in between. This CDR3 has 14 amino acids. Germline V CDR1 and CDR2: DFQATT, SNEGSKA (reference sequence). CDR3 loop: CSASMVAGANVLTF. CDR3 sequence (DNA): TGCAGTGCTAGTATGGTAGCTGGGGCCAACGTCCTGACTTTC.

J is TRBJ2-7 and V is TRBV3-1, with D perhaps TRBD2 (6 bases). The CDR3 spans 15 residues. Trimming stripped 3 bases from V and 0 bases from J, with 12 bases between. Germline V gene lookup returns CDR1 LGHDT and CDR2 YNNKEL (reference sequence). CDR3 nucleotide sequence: TGTGCCAGCAGCCACGGGGCGGGGAACTCCTACGAGCAGTACTTC. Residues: CASSHGAGNSYEQYF.

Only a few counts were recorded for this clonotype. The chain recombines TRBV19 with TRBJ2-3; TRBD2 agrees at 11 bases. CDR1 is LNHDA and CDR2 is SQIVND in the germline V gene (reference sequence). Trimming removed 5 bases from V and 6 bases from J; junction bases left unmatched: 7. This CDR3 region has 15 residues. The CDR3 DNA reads TGTGCCAGTAGTGTACTAGCGGGAGTGGGGGATACGCAGTATTTT. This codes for CASSVLAGVGDTQYF.

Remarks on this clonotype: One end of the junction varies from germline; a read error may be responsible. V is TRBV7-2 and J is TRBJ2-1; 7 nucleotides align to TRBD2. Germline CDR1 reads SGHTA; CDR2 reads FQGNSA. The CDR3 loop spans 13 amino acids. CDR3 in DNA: TGTGCCAGCAGCTCTCGGGACTACCATGAGCAGTTCTTC. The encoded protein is CASSSRDYHEQFF.

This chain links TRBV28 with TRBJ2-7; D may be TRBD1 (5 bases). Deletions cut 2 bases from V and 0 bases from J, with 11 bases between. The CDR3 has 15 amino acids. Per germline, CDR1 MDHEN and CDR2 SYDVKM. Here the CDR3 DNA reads TGTGCCAGCAGTTTAGGACACACGAGCTCCTACGAGCAGTACTTC. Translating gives CASSLGHTSSYEQYF. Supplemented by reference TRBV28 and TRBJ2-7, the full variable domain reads DVKVTQSSRYLVKRTGEKVFLECVQDMDHENMFWYRQDPGLGLRLIYFSYDVKMKEKGDIPEGYSVSREKKERFSLILESASTNQTSMYLCASSLGHTSSYEQYFGPGTRLTVT.